The 22 T cell receptor beta chains below all came from one sample that was sequenced in a study of cytomegalovirus exposure and HLA in healthy donors. The PCR contained 60 Vbeta and 13 Jbeta primers. Here immunoSEQ multiplex PCR was the method, and the copy in TCRdb shows in-frame clones only, minus some. The sample has about 82,000 clones; 70% to 80% are singletons. Sequencing was carried out using PBMCs. The receptors originated from a man aged 50 to 59 in good health and CMV-seronegative.

V gene TRBV4-1 combines with J gene TRBJ2-2; 15 positions agree with TRBD2. CDR3 size: 17 residues. Unmatched junction bases numbered 8, after V lost 3 bases and J lost 9 bases. Per germline, CDR1 MGHRA and CDR2 YSYEKL. The CDR3 loop is CASSQGGLAGGPRELFF. The DNA of the CDR3 is TGCGCCAGCAGCCAGGGAGGACTAGCGGGGGGGCCCCGGGAGCTGTTTTTT.

The rearrangement links TRBV14 to TRBJ2-3, with TRBD1 matching 7 bases. V shed 0 bases and J 6 bases; nucleotides not matched to a gene: 6. The V gene's germline CDR1 is SGHDN and CDR2 FVKESK. This CDR3 spans 15 amino acids. CDR3 DNA: TGTGCCAGCAGCCAAGAGGACAGGACCTTTGATACGCAGTATTTT. Its translation: CASSQEDRTFDTQYF.

This clone was seen once. The chain links TRBV6-1 to TRBJ2-7, with 11 nucleotides matching TRBD1. V trimming: 5 bases; J trimming: 5 bases; junction bases outside the gene matches: 5. Looked up from germline, CDR1 is MNHNS and CDR2 is SASEGT. CDR3 length: 14 amino acids. The CDR3 region has the DNA TGTGCCAGCAGTCTCCGGGACAGGGGGGACGAGCAGTACTTC. Its translation is CASSLRDRGDEQYF.

The chain has TRBV5-1 and TRBJ1-1; 7 bases align to TRBD1. Trimming cost V 0 bases and J 6 bases; bases outside gene matches: 11. The germline CDR1 and CDR2 sequences are SGHRS and YFSETQ. The CDR3 length is 16 residues. The CDR3: CASSLDPGQRGAEAFF. CDR3 nucleotides: TGCGCCAGCAGCTTGGACCCGGGACAGAGGGGAGCTGAAGCTTTCTTT. The whole variable domain, filled in from reference TRBV5-1 and TRBJ1-1, reads KAGVTQTPRYLIKTRGQQVTLSCSPISGHRSVSWYQQTPGQGLQFLFEYFSETQRNKGNFPGRFSGRQFSNSRSEMNVSTLELGDSALYLCASSLDPGQRGAEAFFGQGTRLTVV.

This clone was detected only a few times. V gene TRBV19 combines with J gene TRBJ1-1; D might be TRBD1 (5 bases). The CDR3 has 14 amino acids. Germline V gene lookup returns CDR1 LNHDA and CDR2 SQIVND (reference sequence). Trimming left V 7 bases short and J 1 base short, with 13 bases between. CDR3 region: CASTIQGTNTEAFF. The CDR3 coding sequence is TGTGCCAGTACGATCCAGGGAACGAACACTGAAGCTTTCTTT.

V and J are TRBV5-5 and TRBJ2-5; TRBD1 matches 10 bases. This CDR3 has 15 residues. J lost 2 bases, V lost 0 bases, and 1 base had no gene match. Germline V gene sequence: CDR1 SGHKS, CDR2 YYEKEE (reference sequence). The CDR3 nucleotides read TGTGCCAGCAGCTTGGCGGGACAGGGGCAAGAGACCCAGTACTTC. This codes for CASSLAGQGQETQYF.

The chain employs TRBV6-5 and TRBJ1-6; maybe TRBD1 (6 bases). V lost 4 bases to trimming and J lost 8 bases, with 15 bases between them. The CDR3 is 15 residues long. Germline V lookup: CDR1 MNHEY, CDR2 SVGAGI. CDR3 residues: CASSFASGVDSPLHF. The CDR3 region has the DNA TGTGCCAGCAGTTTTGCGTCAGGGGTTGATTCACCCCTCCACTTT.

This sequence joins TRBV7-3 and TRBJ2-1, with 9 bases fitting TRBD2. This CDR3 spans 16 amino acids. After removal of 6 bases from V and 10 bases from J, the junction contained 16 bases not matched to a gene. Germline CDR1 reads SGHTA; CDR2 reads FQGTGA. The CDR3 DNA is TGTGCCAGCAGTTCCAGCGGGGGGAGGGTTGGGGGAGAGCAGTTCTTC. Its translation is CASSSSGGRVGGEQFF.

This clone has just one count. The V and J genes are TRBV5-1 and TRBJ2-1; 12 bases align to TRBD1. Germline CDR1 SGHRS, CDR2 YFSETQ. The CDR3 sequence is 16 residues long. The trim removed 0 bases at V and 5 bases at J, leaving 3 bases unmatched. This chain's CDR3 is CASSLAGTGGHNEQFF. In DNA form, the CDR3 reads TGCGCCAGCAGCTTGGCCGGGACAGGGGGCCACAATGAGCAGTTCTTC.

The chain uses TRBV9 and TRBJ1-1, with D possibly matching TRBD1 (6 bases). CDR3 length equals 14 residues. Trimming took 4 bases from V and 1 from J, leaving 11 bases between them. Germline V gene data show CDR1 as SGDLS and CDR2 as YYNGEE. In DNA, the CDR3 is TGTGCCAGCAGCAGAGGACAGTCGAACACTGAAGCTTTCTTT. This translates into CASSRGQSNTEAFF.

CDR3: CASSLLAGGRETDTQYF. CDR3 in DNA: TGTGCCAGCAGCCTCCTAGCGGGGGGGAGGGAAACAGATACGCAGTATTTT. The chain couples TRBV4-2 to TRBJ2-3, with 12 nucleotides matching TRBD2. Per the germline V gene, CDR1 is LGHNA and CDR2 is YNFKEQ. This CDR3 has 17 residues. Unmatched junction bases numbered 8, after V lost 4 bases and J lost 3 bases.

This chain joins TRBV18 and TRBJ2-1; TRBD1 might be the D (5 bases). Per germline, CDR1 KGHSH and CDR2 LQKENI. The V end lost 2 bases, the J end lost 7 bases, and 9 bases lay between the germline ends. The length of the CDR3 is 13 residues. The CDR3 coding sequence is TGTGCCAGCTCACCAGAGACAGCAAATGAGCAGTTCTTC. It yields the protein CASSPETANEQFF.

The genes are TRBV21-1 and TRBJ1-6; the DNA was not compared with TRBD1, the D call given in the table. TRBV21-1 is an annotated pseudogene. The CDR3 sequence is 19 residues long. The DNA of the CDR3 is TGTGCCAGCAGCGAAGGGGAGACAGGGAATCAGTCCTATAATTCACCCCTCCACTTT. This codes for CASSEGETGNQSYNSPLHF.

V and J are TRBV5-1 and TRBJ1-1, with 7 positions matching TRBD1. V dropped 8 bases and J dropped 1; count of bases not matched to a gene: 5. This CDR3 is 13 amino acids long. CDR1 SGHRS and CDR2 YFSETQ come from the germline V gene. The CDR3 DNA reads TGCGCCAGTACCCGGGACAGGAACACTGAAGCTTTCTTT. Its translation: CASTRDRNTEAFF.

The V and J genes are TRBV6-5 and TRBJ1-1; D is perhaps TRBD1 (6 bases). The CDR3 length is 12 residues. CDR1 is MNHEY and CDR2 is SVGAGI in the germline V gene. The V end lost 2 bases, the J end lost 5 bases, and 6 bases lay between the germline ends. This chain's CDR3 is CASSYTGTEAFF. The DNA of the CDR3 is TGTGCCAGCAGTTACACAGGGACTGAAGCTTTCTTT.

The chain uses TRBV11-2 and TRBJ2-5; perhaps TRBD1 as D (5 bases). The J call is doubtful: the DNA matches TRBJ2-7 better. The length of the CDR3 is 14 residues. CDR1 and CDR2 from the germline V gene are SGHAT and FQNNGV. CDR3: CASRIQAVSYEQYF. The DNA of the CDR3 is TGTGCCAGCAGGATACAGGCCGTTTCCTACGAGCAGTACTTC.

The chain couples TRBV19 to TRBJ1-1; D ambiguous. V lost 5 bases to trimming and J lost 1 base, with 11 bases between them. Germline V gives CDR1 LNHDA, CDR2 SQIVND (reference sequence). CDR3 length equals 14 residues. CDR3 sequence reads: CASSPGAWNTEAFF. Written as DNA, the CDR3 is TGTGCCAGTAGTCCAGGTGCTTGGAACACTGAAGCTTTCTTT.

The rearrangement joins TRBV30 to TRBJ1-5; 7 nucleotides line up with TRBD1. The ends lost 0 bases at V and 3 bases at J; junction bases unmatched: 8. There are 16 residues in the CDR3. Germline V gene lookup returns CDR1 GTSNPN and CDR2 SVGIG (reference sequence). CDR3 residues: CAWSVLGGRDNQPQHF. DNA of the CDR3: TGTGCCTGGAGTGTATTAGGGGGCAGGGACAATCAGCCCCAGCATTTT.

This chain joins TRBV7-9 and TRBJ2-1; the match to TRBD2 covers 8 bases. V gave up 7 bases and J gave up 7 bases; unmatched junction bases: 9. There are 14 residues in the CDR3. Germline CDR1 reads SEHNR; CDR2 reads FQNEAQ (reference sequence). This chain's CDR3 is CASTLPGGINEQFF. Written as DNA, the CDR3 is TGTGCCAGCACCCTTCCGGGGGGGATTAATGAGCAGTTCTTC.

This clone was found once. This may stem from a read error, because a much larger clone lies one nucleotide away. This chain links TRBV6-5 with TRBJ1-5; 11 bases line up with TRBD1. Germline loops: CDR1 MNHEY, CDR2 SVGAGI. The CDR3 is 14 amino acids. V lost 8 bases and J lost 7; bases outside the gene matches: 7. The CDR3 reads CASGGQGAGQPQHF. Here the CDR3 DNA reads TGTGCCAGCGGTGGACAGGGGGCAGGACAGCCCCAGCATTTT.

The V call is TRBV2, the J call TRBJ2-1; TRBD2 agrees at 12 bases. This CDR3 has 13 amino acids. CDR1 is SNHLY and CDR2 is FYNNEI in the germline V gene. Germline trimming cut 7 bases from V and 9 bases from J; bases unmatched to any gene: 4. The CDR3 protein is CASTGLAGSEQFF. CDR3 bases: TGTGCCAGCACTGGACTAGCGGGGTCTGAGCAGTTCTTC.

The chain uses TRBV5-8 and TRBJ2-3, with a weak D call TRBD2 (6 bases). The germline CDR1 and CDR2 sequences are SGHTS and YDEGEE. The length of the CDR3 is 18 residues. With 3 bases removed from V and 4 bases from J, the gap between germline ends came to 24 bases. For the CDR3, the DNA is TGTGCCAGCAGCTCGAGTTCTGCGGCGGGGAAGAGTTCAGATACGCAGTATTTT. Its translation: CASSSSSAAGKSSDTQYF.